Ten or more counts support the clone carrying this T cell receptor (beta chain). The antigen remains undetermined. Thyroid ultrasound, orbital computed tomography, clinical symptoms, and serum thyroxine and TRAb underpinned diagnoses. This specimen belongs to a study of T cells in Graves' hyperthyroidism and ophthalmopathy. Overall study: Peripheral blood was drawn at first diagnosis, prior to all treatment. Findings and limits, study-wide: Also found in blood were most expanded thyroid clonotypes above 0.001.

The CDR3 totals 13 residues. Germline-derived CDR1 and CDR2 are SNHLY and FYNNEI. Trimming shortened V by 6 bases and J by 7 bases, and 16 bases separated the two germline ends. RNA transcripts yielded amplified TCR beta CDR3 regions. Primed by the HTBI set, a first-round RT-PCR was run on the TCR CDR3. TCRdb re-called the multiplex PCR reads with MiXCR, one entry per CDR3 protein. Of approximately 430,000 distinct CDR3 sequences listed, about 15% were seen once; the top ten hold about 13%. V and J are TRBV2 and TRBJ2-7; a weak D match, TRBD2 (6 bases). This sequence was found in a man between 18 and 29 years old with Graves' ophthalmopathy. The sample comprised blood. Here the CDR3 reads CASREGRVGEQYF. The CDR3 DNA sequence: TGTGCCAGCAGGGAGGGAAGGGTCGGGGAGCAGTACTTC.